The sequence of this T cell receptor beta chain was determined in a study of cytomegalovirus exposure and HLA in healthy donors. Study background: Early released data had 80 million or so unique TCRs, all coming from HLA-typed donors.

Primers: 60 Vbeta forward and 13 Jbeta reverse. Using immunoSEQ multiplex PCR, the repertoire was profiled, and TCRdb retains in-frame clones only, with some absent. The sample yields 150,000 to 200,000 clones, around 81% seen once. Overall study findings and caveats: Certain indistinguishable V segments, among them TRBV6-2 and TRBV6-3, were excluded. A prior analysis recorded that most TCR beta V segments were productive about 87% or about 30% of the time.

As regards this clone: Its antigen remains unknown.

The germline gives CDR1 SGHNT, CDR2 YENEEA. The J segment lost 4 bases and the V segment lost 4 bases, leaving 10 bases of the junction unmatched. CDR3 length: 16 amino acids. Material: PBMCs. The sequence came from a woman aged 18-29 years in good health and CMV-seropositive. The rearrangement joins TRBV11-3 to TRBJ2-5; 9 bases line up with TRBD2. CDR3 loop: CASSWTTTAGGETQYF. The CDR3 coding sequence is TGTGCCAGCAGCTGGACCACTACAGCGGGGGGAGAGACCCAGTACTTC.